This TCR beta chain derives from a study of response to subunit inactivated influenza vaccine. TCRdb called the RT-PCR reads again in MiXCR, with one record for every CDR3 protein. The repertoire holds around 570,000 distinct CDR3 sequences, with roughly 12% as singletons. CDR3 size: 21 residues. The germline CDR1 and CDR2 sequences are SGHVS and FNYEAQ. Trimming cost V 5 bases and J 5 bases; bases outside gene matches: 26. The sample was also linked to a second study, of T cells expressing NK-cell markers. From that paper: UMIs were included in TCR beta cDNA generated by 5'RACE template switching. Eight donors were sequenced, seven testing HCMV-seropositive and one testing seronegative. Sorting in several experiments was restricted by an anti-gamma-delta TCR antibody to alpha-beta TCR T cells.

The chain couples TRBV7-6 to TRBJ2-2; 7 bases map to TRBD2. The receptor was isolated from a middle-aged man who received an inactivated influenza vaccine. The sequencing used PBMCs from blood, collected on the day of vaccination. CDR3 nucleotide sequence: TGTGCCAGCAGCCCTCTGGGACCGCGCCTATGGGCGGGAGCTGGGACCGGGGAGCTGTTTTTT. Translated, it gives CASSPLGPRLWAGAGTGELFF.